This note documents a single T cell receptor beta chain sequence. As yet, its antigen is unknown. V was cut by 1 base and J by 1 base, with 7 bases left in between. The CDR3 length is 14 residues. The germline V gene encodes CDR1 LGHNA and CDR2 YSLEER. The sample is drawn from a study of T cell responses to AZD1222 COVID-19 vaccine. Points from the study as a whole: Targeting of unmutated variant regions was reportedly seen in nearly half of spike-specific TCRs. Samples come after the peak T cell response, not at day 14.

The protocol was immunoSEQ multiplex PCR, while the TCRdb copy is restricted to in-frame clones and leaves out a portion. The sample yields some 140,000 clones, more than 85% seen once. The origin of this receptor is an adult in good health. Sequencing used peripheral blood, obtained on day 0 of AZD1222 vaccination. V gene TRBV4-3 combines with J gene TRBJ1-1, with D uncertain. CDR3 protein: CASSQVIGNTEAFF. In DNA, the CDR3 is TGCGCCAGCAGCCAAGTTATCGGGAACACTGAAGCTTTCTTT.